A selection of T cell receptor beta chains follows, all from one sample in a study of OX40 agonist ivuxolimab in advanced cancers. Profiled with immunoSEQ multiplex PCR; TCRdb holds only in-frame clones, not every one. The sample lists 72,000 or so clones, around nine tenths occurring once. This specimen consisted of CD4+ or CD8+ T cells sorted from blood, obtained in a trial of the OX40 agonist ivuxolimab. These receptors were obtained from an adult with an advanced solid tumor such as melanoma, head and neck, liver or kidney cancer. Both conserved end residues are part of each CDR3. Fields, in order: J gene, CDR3 length, V gene, clone size, D gene, CDR3 protein, CDR3 DNA. D genes are given only for firm matches. Rows give clone size only sometimes, using once, few, many, or a class for an expanded clone.

TRBJ2-7 15 TRBV27 NA NA CASRKQVLGRYEQYF TGTGCCAGCAGAAAACAGGTTCTCGGACGCTACGAGCAGTACTTC
TRBJ2-5 16 TRBV15 once TRBD2 CATSRGSSGVQETQYF TGTGCCACCAGCAGAGGGTCTAGCGGGGTCCAAGAGACCCAGTACTTC
TRBJ2-3 14 TRBV6-1 NA TRBD2 CASSSSGGTDTQYF TGTGCCAGCAGTTCTAGCGGGGGCACAGATACGCAGTATTTT
TRBJ2-7 13 TRBV4-3 once NA CASSQKQGYEQYF TGCGCCAGCAGCCAAAAACAGGGCTACGAGCAGTACTTC
TRBJ1-1 12 TRBV10-3 NA NA CAIGGLSTEAFF TGTGCCATCGGGGGCCTGAGCACTGAAGCTTTCTTT
TRBJ2-1 11 TRBV20-1 once NA CSAIEWDEQFF TGCAGTGCTATCGAATGGGATGAGCAGTTCTTC
TRBJ2-4 13 TRBV6-6 NA NA CASRNVAKNIQYF TGTGCCAGCAGAAACGTAGCCAAAAACATTCAGTACTTC
TRBJ2-6 17 TRBV28 once TRBD1 CASTSGQGVSEANVLTF TGTGCCAGCACCTCGGGACAGGGGGTGTCGGAGGCCAACGTCCTGACTTTC
TRBJ2-2 12 TRBV28 NA NA CASRQSTGELFF TGTGCCAGCAGACAGTCCACCGGGGAGCTGTTTTTT
TRBJ2-3 15 TRBV19 NA NA CASSHRTGSTDTQYF TGTGCCAGTAGCCACCGCACAGGTAGCACAGATACGCAGTATTTT
TRBJ2-1 14 TRBV5-5 few NA CASSPRTFPNEQFF TGTGCCAGCAGTCCACGGACTTTCCCGAATGAGCAGTTCTTC
TRBJ1-3 18 TRBV5-1 NA NA CASSLEFLDRGSGNTIYF TGCGCCAGCAGCTTGGAGTTCCTCGACAGAGGCTCTGGAAACACCATATATTTT
TRBJ2-6 21 TRBV19 NA NA CASSPQSHRTASISGANVLTF TGTGCCAGTAGTCCCCAATCCCACAGGACAGCATCCATCTCTGGGGCCAACGTCCTGACTTTC
TRBJ2-7 14 TRBV7-2 NA TRBD2 CASSFQREGGEQYF TGTGCCAGCAGCTTCCAGCGGGAGGGGGGCGAGCAGTACTTC
TRBJ1-5 14 TRBV7-2 NA NA CASSLEQGDLPQHF TGTGCCAGCAGCTTAGAACAGGGCGATCTGCCCCAGCATTTT
TRBJ2-7 17 TRBV21-1 NA NA CASSKDIRRTGAYEQYF TGTGCCAGCAGCAAAGATATAAGGAGGACAGGGGCCTACGAGCAGTACTTC
TRBJ1-1 15 TRBV18 NA NA CASSPDGGTNTEAFF TGTGCCAGCTCACCGGACGGGGGAACGAACACTGAAGCTTTCTTT
TRBJ2-7 13 TRBV5-6 NA NA CASRLRQGEPQYF TGTGCCAGCAGACTACGTCAGGGTGAACCCCAGTACTTC
TRBJ1-1 14 TRBV11-2 NA TRBD1 CASSLLGDREEAFF TGTGCCAGCAGCTTACTAGGGGACAGGGAAGAAGCTTTCTTT
TRBJ2-1 17 TRBV9 NA TRBD2 CASSVVGTSGSYNEQFF TGTGCCAGCAGCGTAGTTGGTACTAGCGGGAGTTACAATGAGCAGTTCTTC
TRBJ1-1 16 TRBV7-3 NA TRBD1 CASSQGSRGLGTEAFF TGCGCCAGCAGCCAAGGGTCCAGGGGGCTGGGCACTGAAGCTTTCTTT
TRBJ1-2 13 TRBV10-3 NA TRBD1 CAISGQGGNGYTF TGTGCCATCAGTGGACAGGGCGGGAATGGCTACACCTTC
TRBJ2-7 13 TRBV6-1 NA TRBD1 CASRPGQGNEQYF TGTGCCAGCAGGCCCGGACAGGGAAACGAGCAGTACTTC
TRBJ2-4 15 TRBV4-1 NA NA CASSQDQGRTNIQYF TGCGCCAGCAGCCAAGACCAGGGAAGGACGAACATTCAGTACTTC
TRBJ2-6 15 TRBV19 few NA CASGQLNSGANVLTF TGTGCCAGTGGACAGCTGAACTCTGGGGCCAACGTCCTGACTTTC